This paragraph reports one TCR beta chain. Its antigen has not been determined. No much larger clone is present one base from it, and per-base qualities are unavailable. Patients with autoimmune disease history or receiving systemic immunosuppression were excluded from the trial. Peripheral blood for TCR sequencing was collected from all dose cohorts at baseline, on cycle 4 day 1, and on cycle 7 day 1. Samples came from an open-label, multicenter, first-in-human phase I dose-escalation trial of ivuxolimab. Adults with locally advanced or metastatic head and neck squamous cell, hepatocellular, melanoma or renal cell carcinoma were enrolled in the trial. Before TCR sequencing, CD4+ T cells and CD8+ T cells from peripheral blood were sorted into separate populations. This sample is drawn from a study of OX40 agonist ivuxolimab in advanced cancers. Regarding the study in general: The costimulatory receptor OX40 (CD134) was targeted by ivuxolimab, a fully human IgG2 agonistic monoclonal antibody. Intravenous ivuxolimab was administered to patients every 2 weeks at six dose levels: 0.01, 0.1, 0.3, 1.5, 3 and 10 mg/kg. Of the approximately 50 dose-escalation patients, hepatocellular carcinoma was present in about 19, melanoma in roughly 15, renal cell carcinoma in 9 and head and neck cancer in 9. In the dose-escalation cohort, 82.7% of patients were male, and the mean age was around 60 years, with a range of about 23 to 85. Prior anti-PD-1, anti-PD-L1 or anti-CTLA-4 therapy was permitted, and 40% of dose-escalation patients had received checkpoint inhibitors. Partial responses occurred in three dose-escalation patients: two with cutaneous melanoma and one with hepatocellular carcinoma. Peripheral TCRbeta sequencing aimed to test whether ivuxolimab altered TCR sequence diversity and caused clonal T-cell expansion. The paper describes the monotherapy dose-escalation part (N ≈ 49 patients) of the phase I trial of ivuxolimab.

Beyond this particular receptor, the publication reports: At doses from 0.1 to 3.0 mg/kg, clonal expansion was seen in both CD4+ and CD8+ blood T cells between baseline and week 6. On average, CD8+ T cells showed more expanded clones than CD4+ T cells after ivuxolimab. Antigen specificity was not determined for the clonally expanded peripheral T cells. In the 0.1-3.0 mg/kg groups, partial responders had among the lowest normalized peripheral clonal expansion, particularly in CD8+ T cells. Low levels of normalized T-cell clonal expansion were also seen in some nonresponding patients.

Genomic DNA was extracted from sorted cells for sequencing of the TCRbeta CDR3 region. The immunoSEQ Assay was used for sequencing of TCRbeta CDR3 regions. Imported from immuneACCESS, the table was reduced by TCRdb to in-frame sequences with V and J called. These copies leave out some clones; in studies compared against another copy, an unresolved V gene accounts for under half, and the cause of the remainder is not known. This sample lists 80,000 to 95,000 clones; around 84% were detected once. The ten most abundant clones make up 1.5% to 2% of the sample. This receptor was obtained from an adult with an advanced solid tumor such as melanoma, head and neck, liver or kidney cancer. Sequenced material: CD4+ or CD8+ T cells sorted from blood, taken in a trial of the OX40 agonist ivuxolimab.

The DNA sequence is TGTGCCAGCGCCGAAGCAGGGGGCACCAAAAACATTCAGTACTTC. This encodes CASAEAGGTKNIQYF. The rearrangement joined TRBV6-6 to TRBJ2-4, and 8 junctional nucleotides match TRBD1. V lost 8 bases and J lost 2 bases, and the count of bases not matched to a germline gene is 8. Taken from the germline V gene (reference sequence), the CDR1 and CDR2 loops are MNHNY and SVGAGI. From the cysteine up to the phenylalanine, the CDR3 has a length of 15 residues. The read is trimmed to its CDR3 DNA, 45 bases read in frame from base 1.